These 15 T cell receptor beta chains came from one sample sequenced in a study of blood T cells in healthy people across ages. PCR was performed a second time for about 7 to 12 cycles using a sample-barcoded 5' primer and a J-beta primer mix. Each CDR3 protein is one row after TCRdb ran MiXCR on the 5' RACE reads. The sample shows some 1.6 million distinct CDR3 sequences, about 31% of them seen only once. Input material: blood. Receptors were obtained from a young woman in good health.

This sequence joins TRBV3-1 and TRBJ1-6, with D uncertain. CDR3 length: 14 amino acids. Germline CDR1 is LGHDT and CDR2 is YNNKEL (reference sequence). With 0 bases removed from V and 7 bases from J, the gap between germline ends came to 7 bases. CDR3 amino acids: CASSQDITNSPLHF. CDR3 coding DNA: TGTGCCAGCAGCCAAGATATAACCAATTCACCCCTCCACTTT.

This clonotype was counted a few times. The V and J genes are TRBV6-5 and TRBJ2-1; D perhaps matches TRBD1 (6 bases). The CDR3 runs to 16 residues. V was pared by 0 bases and J by 4 bases, with 13 bases between. Germline CDR1 and CDR2: MNHEY and SVGAGI. The CDR3 coding sequence is TGTGCCAGCAGTTACTCGAAGTCAGGGGTTTACAATGAGCAGTTCTTC. The encoded protein is CASSYSKSGVYNEQFF.

This chain links TRBV4-2 with TRBJ2-2; either TRBD1 or TRBD2 may fit D (5 bases each). Trimming removed 4 bases from V and 6 bases from J, with 12 bases in between. The germline CDR1 and CDR2 sequences are LGHNA and YNFKEQ. CDR3 length equals 14 residues. The CDR3 nucleotides are TGTGCCAGCAGCCGAGGGGTAGCCGCCGGGGAGCTGTTTTTT. Translated, it gives CASSRGVAAGELFF.

This clonotype was seen a handful of times. This chain links TRBV5-6 with TRBJ1-2, with D possibly matching TRBD1 (5 bases). CDR3 size: 14 residues. Per the germline V gene, CDR1 is SGHDT and CDR2 is YYEEEE. V was trimmed by 2 bases and J by 2 bases, leaving 10 bases between them. The CDR3 reads CASSLAGPNYGYTF. In DNA, the CDR3 is TGTGCCAGCAGCTTAGCGGGGCCGAACTATGGCTACACCTTC.

Worth noting for this clonotype: One junction end disagrees with the germline gene, perhaps due to a read error. The rearrangement joins TRBV20-1 to TRBJ2-7; no reliable D call. This CDR3 comprises 13 residues. Germline-derived CDR1 and CDR2 are DFQATT and SNEGSKA (reference sequence). CDR3 loop: CSARGRAFYGQYF. The CDR3 bases are TGCAGTGCTAGAGGCAGAGCCTTCTACGGGCAGTACTTC.

V and J are TRBV5-6 and TRBJ2-1; D perhaps matches TRBD2 (5 bases). CDR1 and CDR2 from the germline V gene are SGHDT and YYEEEE. Trimming shortened V by 2 bases and J by 6 bases, and 9 bases separated the two germline ends. The CDR3 length is 13 residues. CDR3: CASSFIALNEQFF. The CDR3 nucleotides read TGTGCCAGCAGCTTTATAGCGCTCAATGAGCAGTTCTTC.

DNA of the CDR3: TGTGCCAGCAGTGAATTCGGCGGGAGTTCCTACAATGAGCAGTTCTTC. This sequence encodes CASSEFGGSSYNEQFF. The gene calls are TRBV6-1 and TRBJ2-1; 7 bases map to TRBD2. Germline CDR1 reads MNHNS; CDR2 reads SASEGT. Trimming removed 2 bases from V and 1 base from J; junction bases left unmatched: 5. This CDR3 comprises 16 residues.

This clonotype has only a few counts. The chain is built from TRBV25-1 and TRBJ2-3; 12 positions match TRBD2. The length of the CDR3 is 17 residues. Germline V lookup: CDR1 MGHDK, CDR2 SYGVNS. The V and J ends lost 5 bases and 4 bases, in that order; junction bases with no gene match: 10. CDR3 nucleotide sequence: TGTGCCAGCAGTCTAGCGGGAGGGCCGGAGTTGGCAGATACGCAGTATTTT. It yields the protein CASSLAGGPELADTQYF. The whole variable domain, filled in from reference TRBV25-1 and TRBJ2-3, reads EADIYQTPRYLVIGTGKKITLECSQTMGHDKMYWYQQDPGMELHLIHYSYGVNSTEKGDLSSESTVSRIRTEHFPLTLESARPSHTSQYLCASSLAGGPELADTQYFGPGTRLTVL.

For this clonotype: Germline and junction disagree at one end, which may indicate a read error. The J gene is TRBJ2-5, the V gene TRBV7-9, with D hard to call. Germline V CDR1 and CDR2: SEHNR, FQNEAQ (reference sequence). CDR3 length equals 11 residues. As DNA, the CDR3 is TGTGCCAGCAGCACTCAAGAGGCCCAGTACTTC. This sequence encodes CASSTQEAQYF.

The V call is TRBV6-1, the J call TRBJ1-1; TRBD1 agrees at 9 bases. The CDR3 is 15 amino acids. CDR1 is MNHNS and CDR2 is SASEGT in the germline V gene. Germline trimming cut 6 bases from V and 8 bases from J; bases unmatched to any gene: 13. This chain's CDR3 is CASSPAGQGYEEAFF. In DNA form, the CDR3 reads TGTGCCAGCAGCCCGGCGGGACAGGGATATGAGGAAGCTTTCTTT.

The chain employs TRBV6-1 and TRBJ2-7; TRBD2 aligns across 11 bases. CDR3 length: 19 amino acids. Per the germline V gene, CDR1 is MNHNS and CDR2 is SASEGT. Trimming at V came to 2 bases and at J to 4 bases, leaving 16 bases not matched to a gene. The chain's CDR3 is CASSEQRRLAGGGKYEQYF. The CDR3 DNA is TGTGCCAGCAGTGAACAAAGAAGGCTAGCGGGGGGCGGTAAATACGAGCAGTACTTC.

The V and J genes are TRBV12-3 or TRBV12-4 and TRBJ2-5, with D hard to call. The tail of the sequence fits TRBJ2-7 better, so the J call may be wrong. CDR3 length: 13 amino acids. The CDR3: CASSLNAVGEQYF. CDR3 nucleotide sequence: TGTGCCAGCAGTTTAAACGCGGTGGGCGAGCAGTACTTC.

The CDR3 region is CSARRGITEAFF. The CDR3 nucleotides read TGCAGTGCTAGGAGGGGGATCACTGAAGCTTTCTTT. The chain couples TRBV20-1 to TRBJ1-1, with D perhaps matching TRBD1 (6 bases). With 3 bases removed from V and 4 bases from J, the gap between germline ends came to 9 bases. The CDR3 is made up of 12 amino acids. Germline V gives CDR1 DFQATT, CDR2 SNEGSKA (reference sequence).

This clonotype was observed many times. The chain employs TRBV27 and TRBJ2-7; TRBD1 matches 7 bases. The CDR3 length is 14 residues. Germline CDR1 and CDR2: MNHEY and SMNVEV (reference sequence). J gave up 1 base and V 4 bases, and 4 bases lay outside the gene matches. This CDR3 reads CASSSGGVSYEQYF. In DNA form, the CDR3 reads TGTGCCAGCAGTTCAGGGGGAGTATCCTACGAGCAGTACTTC.

The chain recombines TRBV3-1 with TRBJ2-3; TRBD1 agrees at 9 bases. After removal of 3 bases from V and 4 bases from J, the junction contained 5 bases not matched to a gene. The CDR3 has 15 amino acids. Germline CDR1 is LGHDT and CDR2 is YNNKEL (reference sequence). The CDR3 region is CASSHRTGEPDTQYF. For the CDR3, the DNA is TGTGCCAGCAGCCATCGGACAGGGGAACCAGATACGCAGTATTTT.